This TCR beta chain comes out of a study of OX40 agonist ivuxolimab in advanced cancers. This clone was recorded only once. The table came from immunoSEQ multiplex PCR; TCRdb's copy has only in-frame clones and leaves some out. The profile covers 55,000 to 80,000 clones, with 80% to 90% appearing a single time and approximately 12% taken by the ten largest. The CDR3 has 13 amino acids. Germline lookup yields CDR1 MNHEY and CDR2 SMNVEV (reference sequence). Trimming took 0 bases from V and 6 from J, leaving 8 bases between them. The sequence came from an adult with an advanced solid tumor such as melanoma, head and neck, liver or kidney cancer. V and J are TRBV27 and TRBJ1-2; D unresolved. The sample here was CD4+ or CD8+ T cells sorted from blood, taken in a trial of the OX40 agonist ivuxolimab. The CDR3: CASSLSGWNGYTF. DNA of the CDR3: TGTGCCAGCAGTTTATCAGGGTGGAATGGCTACACCTTC.